The rows below give T cell receptor beta chains drawn from one sample of a study of T cell repertoires in cytomegalovirus infection. TCRdb reprocessed the reads via MiXCR and lists one record per CDR3 protein. Among roughly 54,000 distinct CDR3 sequences listed, 25% to 40% were seen once. The antigens of these receptors remain unknown. The sample consisted of PBMCs, sequenced either directly or after in vitro stimulation (not recorded which). These receptors were obtained from a human donor in good health (CMV status not recorded). Some clones in this sample may be carry-over from other donors' samples. Both conserved end residues are part of each CDR3. D genes are given only for firm matches. Size is omitted from some rows. Given values are once, few, many or a class for expanded clones.

J | V | size | D | DNA | CDR3
TRBJ1-5 | TRBV28 | - | TRBD1 | TGTGCCAGCAGTTCCCCGGGACAGGGTAATCAGCCCCAGCATTTT | CASSSPGQGNQPQHF
TRBJ2-1 | TRBV11-2 | once | TRBD1 | TGTGCCAGCAGCTTAGAGAGGGGGCCCTACAATGAGCAGTTCTTC | CASSLERGPYNEQFF
TRBJ2-7 | TRBV6-1 | - | TRBD1 | TGTGCCAGCGGACCCGCGACAGGGGTTCCCTACGAGCAGTACTTC | CASGPATGVPYEQYF
TRBJ2-3 | TRBV11-2 | few | TRBD1 | TGTGCCAGCAGCTTAGTCGCGGGACAGGGGGTAGATACGCAGTATTTT | CASSLVAGQGVDTQYF
TRBJ2-1 | TRBV10-3 | - | - | TGTGCCATCAGTGAGTCGACTCTAGGTGAGCAGTTCTTC | CAISESTLGEQFF
TRBJ2-3 | TRBV12-3/TRBV12-4 | few | TRBD2 | TGTGCCAGCAGATTGACTAGCGGGACCACAGATACGCAGTATTTT | CASRLTSGTTDTQYF
TRBJ2-7 | TRBV4-1 | - | - | TGCGCCAGCAGCCAACAAATGACAGGCACCTACGAGCAGTACTTC | CASSQQMTGTYEQYF
TRBJ1-1 | TRBV7-3 | few | - | TGTGCCAGCAGCCTGGGGGGGTTGAGGGCTTTCTTT | CASSLGGLRAFF
TRBJ2-3 | TRBV11-2 | many | - | TGTGCCAGCAGGGGTCAGCGAAGCACAGATACGCAGTATTTT | CASRGQRSTDTQYF
TRBJ1-3 | TRBV7-2 | many | - | TGTGCCAGCAGCCTTTCTGGAAACACCATATATTTT | CASSLSGNTIYF
TRBJ1-4 | TRBV12-3/TRBV12-4 | - | - | TGTGCCAGCAGTTTCCCGGGTAATGAAAAACTGTTTTTT | CASSFPGNEKLFF